The 32 T cell receptor beta chains in this list originate from one sample, sequenced in a study of blood T cells in healthy people across ages. A second about 7 to 11 cycle PCR used barcoded and J-beta primers. TCRdb reprocessed the 5' RACE reads with MiXCR, giving one entry per CDR3 protein. This table holds approximately 800,000 distinct CDR3 sequences, 30% to 45% found once. Sequenced: blood. The receptors originated from a man aged 18-30 years in good health.

J is TRBJ1-2 and V is TRBV7-9; D is uncertain. The V and J ends lost 5 bases and 2 bases respectively, with 9 bases between them. Per the germline V gene, CDR1 is SEHNR and CDR2 is FQNEAQ (reference sequence). The CDR3 is 13 residues long. The chain's CDR3 is CASSDQVNYGYTF. The CDR3 DNA is TGTGCCAGCAGCGACCAGGTCAACTATGGCTACACCTTC.

This clonotype appeared many times. J is TRBJ2-1 and V is TRBV11-1; 7 positions match TRBD2. The CDR3 is made up of 11 amino acids. After removal of 7 bases from V and 10 bases from J, the junction contained 4 bases not matched to a gene. CDR1 and CDR2 from the germline V gene are SGHAT and FQDESV (reference sequence). The DNA of the CDR3 is TGTGCCAGCATGCGGGAGTCCGAGCAGTTCTTC. The encoded protein is CASMRESEQFF.

This chain links TRBV12-3 or TRBV12-4 with TRBJ1-2, with TRBD1 matching 7 bases. With 5 bases clipped from V and 8 bases from J, the junction kept 8 bases outside the gene matches. The length of the CDR3 is 13 residues. The CDR3 loop reads CASSPGQLKGYTF. The CDR3 bases are TGTGCCAGCAGTCCGGGACAGCTAAAGGGCTACACCTTC.

V usage is TRBV5-1 and J usage is TRBJ2-1, with D unresolved. Germline values: CDR1 SGHRS, CDR2 YFSETQ. This CDR3 is 15 amino acids long. Trimming removed 0 bases from V and 8 bases from J, with 15 bases in between. CDR3 nucleotide sequence: TGCGCCAGCAGCTTGGCCGGACGTCGGTACGATGAGCAGTTCTTC. Translation: CASSLAGRRYDEQFF.

For the CDR3, the DNA is TGTGCCAGCAGCCCGAAATGGGAGGGTACTGAAGCTTTCTTT. Its translation: CASSPKWEGTEAFF. The chain combines TRBV3-1 with TRBJ1-1; D not certain. Germline CDR1 and CDR2: LGHDT and YNNKEL (reference sequence). CDR3 length: 14 residues. V shed 4 bases and J shed 5 bases, with 14 bases lying between them. The entire variable domain, with the rest obtained from reference TRBV3-1 and TRBJ1-1, is as follows: DTAVSQTPKYLVTQMGNDKSIKCEQNLGHDTMYWYKQDSKKFLKIMFSYNNKELIINETVPNRFSPKSPDKAHLNLHINSLELGDSAVYFCASSPKWEGTEAFFGQGTRLTVV.

Note on this clonotype: At one boundary the junction diverges from the germline segment, which might be a read error. The chain has TRBV5-1 and TRBJ2-3, with 11 bases that match TRBD2. The CDR3 runs to 16 residues. Germline assignment: CDR1 SGHRS and CDR2 YFSETQ. CDR3 protein: CASSQTTSGGTDSQYF. DNA for the CDR3: TGCGCCAGCAGCCAAACAACTAGCGGGGGAACAGATTCGCAGTATTTT.

This chain uses TRBV10-3 with TRBJ2-5; D is possibly TRBD1 (5 bases). From germline, CDR1 is ENHRY and CDR2 SYGVKD. V lost 3 bases and J lost 5, with 10 bases in between. CDR3 size: 13 residues. The CDR3 region has the DNA TGTGCCATCAGTGATGGGGCCCGGGAGACCCAGTACTTC. As protein: CAISDGARETQYF.

The chain carries TRBV5-1 and TRBJ2-7; 9 bases agree with TRBD1. Germline loops: CDR1 SGHRS, CDR2 YFSETQ. The CDR3 is 15 residues long. V was clipped by 3 bases and J by 0 bases; unmatched bases: 4. The CDR3, as DNA: TGCGCCAGCAGCTCCGGACAGGGGAACTCCTACGAGCAGTACTTC. It encodes CASSSGQGNSYEQYF.

This chain connects TRBV15 to TRBJ2-1, with TRBD1 matching 9 bases. The CDR3 is 15 amino acids. Germline lookup yields CDR1 LNHNV and CDR2 YYDKDF (reference sequence). Losses at the gene ends were 2 bases for V and 9 bases for J; bases not matched to a gene: 8. The CDR3 DNA reads as TGTGCCACCAGCAGATTGGACAGGGGACTTAGTGAGCAGTTCTTC. Protein product: CATSRLDRGLSEQFF.

This clonotype was picked up a small number of times. The chain recombines TRBV5-8 with TRBJ1-6; TRBD1 matches 9 bases. Germline CDR1 reads SGHTS; CDR2 reads YDEGEE. With V trimmed by 5 bases and J by 6 bases, 9 bases remained unmatched. This CDR3 is 16 amino acids long. The CDR3 loop is CASRWDRVAGNSPLHF. The DNA for the CDR3 is TGTGCCAGCAGATGGGACAGGGTAGCGGGTAATTCACCCCTCCACTTT.

The chain carries TRBV12-3 or TRBV12-4 and TRBJ1-1; tentatively, D is TRBD1 (6 bases). V was trimmed by 7 bases and J by 5 bases, leaving 17 bases between them. This CDR3 spans 14 amino acids. Here the CDR3 reads CASTARGGRTEAFF. DNA for the CDR3: TGTGCCAGCACTGCTAGGGGGGGCCGTACTGAAGCTTTCTTT.

The chain uses TRBV6-6 and TRBJ1-4; no firm D call. Trimming removed 6 bases from V and 6 bases from J, with 11 bases in between. The CDR3 is 13 residues long. Germline V gene sequence: CDR1 MNHNY, CDR2 SVGAGI (reference sequence). The CDR3 bases are TGTGCCAGCAGCTCCGGAAGGGATGAAAAACTGTTTTTT. It is translated as CASSSGRDEKLFF.

This clonotype was observed at least ten times. This chain uses TRBV4-1 with TRBJ2-1, with TRBD1 as a possible D gene (6 bases). The V gene's germline CDR1 is MGHRA and CDR2 YSYEKL. V shed 4 bases and J shed 6 bases, with 19 bases lying between them. This CDR3 has 16 residues. The CDR3 spells CASSRTGDTDFNEQFF. CDR3 nucleotide sequence: TGCGCCAGCAGCCGGACTGGGGACACCGACTTCAATGAGCAGTTCTTC.

Concerning this clonotype: A much more abundant neighbour one base away suggests this may be a read error. The J gene is TRBJ2-3, the V gene TRBV12-3 or TRBV12-4; a weak D match, TRBD1 (5 bases). V was trimmed by 0 bases and J by 0 bases, leaving 13 bases between them. The CDR3 is 17 residues long. CDR3 nucleotides: TGTGCCAGCAGTTTAGCGCTAGGGGATGTAAGCACAGATACGCAGTATTTT. Its translation: CASSLALGDVSTDTQYF.

This clonotype appeared a few times. The J gene is TRBJ1-2, the V gene TRBV4-1, with a possible D match to TRBD1 (6 bases). This CDR3 is 12 amino acids long. Per germline, CDR1 MGHRA and CDR2 YSYEKL. V was clipped by 4 bases and J by 6 bases, with 9 bases between them. The CDR3 sequence is CASSRYRDGYTF. The CDR3 bases are TGCGCCAGCAGCCGGTACAGGGATGGCTACACCTTC.

This clonotype was counted ten times or more. The chain couples TRBV7-3 to TRBJ1-2; maybe TRBD1 (5 bases). CDR1 and CDR2 from the germline V gene are SGHTA and FQGTGA. The length of the CDR3 is 14 residues. Trimming removed 2 bases from V and 6 bases from J, with 13 bases in between. CDR3 sequence reads: CASSLGSGSDGYTF. CDR3 sequence (DNA): TGTGCCAGCAGCTTAGGGTCAGGGAGTGATGGCTACACCTTC.

As to this clonotype: A read error may be the cause here, since a much bigger clone is one base away. The V gene is TRBV12-3 or TRBV12-4, the J gene TRBJ2-1, with D perhaps TRBD1 (5 bases). The ends were cut back, 6 bases at V and 4 bases at J, with 13 bases in the middle. The CDR3 spans 14 residues. Written as DNA, the CDR3 is TGTGCCAGCAGGTCCATCAGGGATTACAATGAGCAGTTCTTC. Its protein is CASRSIRDYNEQFF.

With regard to this clonotype: A much bigger clone sits one base away, suggesting this may be a read error. This chain joins TRBV12-3 or TRBV12-4 and TRBJ2-3; D uncertain. This CDR3 is built from 12 residues. CDR3 sequence (DNA): TGTGTCAGCAGTTTCCTAGCAGATACGCAGTATTTT. Translated: CVSSFLADTQYF.

This clonotype occurred a few times. The rearrangement uses TRBV7-2 and TRBJ2-5; the D gene is possibly TRBD2 (6 bases). V was shortened by 4 bases and J by 5 bases, with 14 bases between the two germline ends. The CDR3 spans 14 residues. The germline CDR1 and CDR2 sequences are SGHTA and FQGNSA. CDR3: CASSSAGTGETQYF. The DNA of the CDR3 is TGTGCCAGCAGCTCGGCCGGGACTGGGGAGACCCAGTACTTC.

This clonotype was counted a few times. This chain joins TRBV6-2 or TRBV6-3 and TRBJ1-1; the D gene is possibly TRBD1 (5 bases). This CDR3 is built from 16 residues. Deletions cut 6 bases from V and 0 bases from J, with 17 bases between. Per the germline V gene, CDR1 is MNHEY and CDR2 is SVGEGT. CDR3 sequence (DNA): TGTGCCAGCAGCCCCTTGGCAGGGATCATGAACACTGAAGCTTTCTTT. It is translated as CASSPLAGIMNTEAFF.

The chain has TRBV6-5 and TRBJ2-3; TRBD1 aligns across 9 bases. Germline loops: CDR1 MNHEY, CDR2 SVGAGI. J was trimmed by 3 bases and V by 5 bases; bases with no gene match: 6. The CDR3 is 15 residues long. The CDR3 bases are TGTGCCAGCAGTGGCGACAGGGGGTGGACAGATACGCAGTATTTT. Translated: CASSGDRGWTDTQYF.

Turning to this clonotype: A much larger clone differs by one base, so this may be a read error. The gene calls are TRBV12-3 or TRBV12-4 and TRBJ2-5; possible D gene TRBD1, 6 bases. This CDR3 comprises 16 residues. The CDR3 DNA follows: TGTGCCAGCAGTTTCATGAGAATGCAGGGGAAAGAGGCCCAGTACTTC. Protein product: CASSFMRMQGKEAQYF.

The chain has TRBV6-2 or TRBV6-3 and TRBJ2-1; 7 positions match TRBD2. CDR1 MNHEY and CDR2 SVGEGT come from the germline V gene. V lost 5 bases and J lost 0; bases outside the gene matches: 7. The length of the CDR3 is 16 residues. The CDR3 DNA follows: TGTGCCAGCAGTCTCTGGGGGGGTAGCTCCTACAATGAGCAGTTCTTC. It specifies CASSLWGGSSYNEQFF.

This chain uses TRBV29-1 with TRBJ2-3; tentative D call: TRBD2 (5 bases). The CDR3 extends over 11 amino acids. The germline gives CDR1 SQVTM, CDR2 ANQGSEA. DNA of the CDR3: TGCAGTGGACTCTGGGCAGATACGCAGTATTTT. Its translation is CSGLWADTQYF.

Notes on this clonotype: One end of the junction is discordant with germline, which a read error may explain. The chain uses TRBV6-5 and TRBJ1-1, with TRBD1 matching 10 bases. Germline V CDR1 and CDR2: MNHEY, SVGAGI. CDR3 size: 18 residues. CDR3 sequence reads: CAGSYSSIGDRGLCEAFF. CDR3 coding DNA: TGTGCCGGCAGTTACTCGAGTATTGGCGACAGGGGGCTTTGTGAAGCTTTCTTT.

This clonotype was counted many times. This sequence joins TRBV29-1 and TRBJ2-3; D assignment may be TRBD1 or TRBD2 (6 bases each). This CDR3 has 14 amino acids. Germline CDR1 reads SQVTM; CDR2 reads ANQGSEA. Between the trimmed V and J ends, which lost 4 bases and 4 bases, there was a span of 15 bases. The CDR3 coding sequence is TGCAGCGTTGGTTCTGCCGGGGGCTCAGATACGCAGTATTTT. It encodes CSVGSAGGSDTQYF.

The chain links TRBV6-2 or TRBV6-3 to TRBJ2-4; possible D gene TRBD2, 7 bases. The J call is doubtful: the DNA matches TRBJ2-5 better. In germline, CDR1 is MNHEY, CDR2 SVGEGT. CDR3 length: 15 amino acids. The CDR3: CASSRNGGHLETQYF. The CDR3 DNA is TGTGCCAGCAGTAGAAACGGGGGGCATTTGGAGACCCAGTACTTC.

The rearrangement uses TRBV7-2 and TRBJ2-7; 8 bases are shared with TRBD1. V was pared by 1 base and J by 5 bases, with 13 bases of the junction left unmatched. CDR3 size: 17 residues. The germline gives CDR1 SGHTA, CDR2 FQGNSA. The CDR3 sequence is CASSLDLGRTGIDEQYF. DNA for the CDR3: TGTGCCAGCAGCTTAGATTTAGGTCGGACAGGGATCGACGAGCAGTACTTC.

The chain joins TRBV13 to TRBJ1-1; possibly TRBD1 for D (5 bases). Germline CDR1 is PRHDT and CDR2 is FYEKMQ (reference sequence). This CDR3 region has 14 residues. Trimming shortened V by 5 bases and J by 5 bases, and 15 bases separated the two germline ends. The CDR3 DNA follows: TGTGCCAGCAGCCATGATAAGGGGAGGACTGAAGCTTTCTTT. Translating gives CASSHDKGRTEAFF.

The chain joins TRBV14 to TRBJ2-7; D not certain. Germline CDR1 is SGHDN and CDR2 is FVKESK. This CDR3 has 15 residues. Trimming took off 0 bases at V and 0 bases at J, with 9 bases between the two ends. This CDR3 is CASSQDSRYSYEQYF. CDR3 bases: TGTGCCAGCAGCCAAGATTCCCGATACTCCTACGAGCAGTACTTC.

This clonotype was seen ten or more times. The chain couples TRBV12-3 or TRBV12-4 to TRBJ2-1; D perhaps matches TRBD2 (5 bases). The CDR3 sequence is 13 residues long. The V gene lost 6 bases and the J gene lost 9 bases, with 15 bases spanning the gap. CDR3 loop: CASSVGVGREQFF. The CDR3 bases are TGTGCCAGCAGCGTCGGGGTTGGTCGTGAGCAGTTCTTC.

The chain employs TRBV7-9 and TRBJ1-4, with 8 bases matching TRBD1. J lost 8 bases, V lost 2 bases, and 10 bases had no gene match. The germline V gene has CDR1 SEHNR and CDR2 FQNEAQ (reference sequence). This CDR3 has 16 amino acids. The CDR3 region has the DNA TGTGCCAGCAGCTTACTATCTACAGGGGGAGGCGAAAAACTGTTTTTT. It encodes CASSLLSTGGGEKLFF.